These 23 T cell receptor beta chains originate from one sample sequenced in a study of Ad26.COV2.S vaccination and SARS-CoV-2 variants. Treatment of the sample: some 19 received Ad26.COV2.S at low or high dose, single or two shots; 5 received placebo; per-sample allocation not given. The study sampled participants on day 63 after the first vaccine or placebo injection. The protocol was immunoSEQ multiplex PCR, while the TCRdb copy is restricted to in-frame clones and leaves out a portion. In the table there are 320,000 or so clones, about nine tenths of which are singletons. The specimen was peripheral blood, collected in a trial of Ad26.COV2.S vaccine versus placebo. These receptors came from a person between 18 and 65 years old who received the Ad26.COV2.S COVID-19 vaccine or a placebo.

V is TRBV3-1 (or the pseudogene TRBV3-2) and J is TRBJ2-2; 7 nucleotides match TRBD2. This CDR3 has 15 amino acids. CDR1 is LGHDT and CDR2 is YNNKEL in the germline V gene (reference sequence). Unmatched junction bases numbered 7, after V lost 4 bases and J lost 5 bases. The CDR3 spells CASSPGLVRTGELFF. The CDR3 DNA is TGTGCCAGCAGCCCCGGACTAGTGAGGACCGGGGAGCTGTTTTTT.

The V gene is TRBV29-1, the J gene TRBJ2-5; a weak D match, TRBD1 (5 bases). This CDR3 contains 13 residues. V gave up 7 bases and J gave up 5 bases, with 17 bases separating them. Germline V gene sequence: CDR1 SQVTM, CDR2 ANQGSEA. This CDR3 is CSASQTVLETQYF. Written as DNA, the CDR3 is TGCAGCGCCAGCCAGACAGTTCTCGAGACCCAGTACTTC.

This CDR3 reads CASAGSGNQPQHF. CDR3 nucleotides: TGTGCCAGCGCTGGGAGCGGCAATCAGCCCCAGCATTTT. The rearrangement links TRBV6-5 to TRBJ1-5; D is uncertain. Trimming removed 8 bases at V and 2 bases at J, with 10 bases between. This CDR3 contains 13 residues. The V gene's germline CDR1 is MNHEY and CDR2 SVGAGI.

The CDR3 DNA is TGCAGCGTTGGCATGGGAGGTGACGTTGAAGCTTTCTTT. It is translated as CSVGMGGDVEAFF. The chain carries TRBV29-1 and TRBJ1-1; D is ambiguous. The CDR3 is made up of 13 amino acids. The V gene lost 4 bases and the J gene lost 7 bases, with 16 bases spanning the gap. Germline CDR1 is SQVTM and CDR2 is ANQGSEA.

This rearrangement joins TRBV13 to TRBJ1-1, with D possibly matching TRBD1 (5 bases). V gave up 2 bases and J gave up 6 bases, with 16 bases separating them. Germline assignment: CDR1 PRHDT and CDR2 FYEKMQ (reference sequence). The CDR3 loop spans 15 amino acids. Here the CDR3 DNA reads TGTGCCAGCAGCTTATTACCTTTCCAGGGACCTGAAGCTTTCTTT. Amino acids: CASSLLPFQGPEAFF.

The rearrangement uses TRBV28 and TRBJ2-2, with D tentatively TRBD1 (7 bases). Per germline, CDR1 MDHEN and CDR2 SYDVKM. V was clipped by 5 bases and J by 4 bases, with 17 bases between them. The CDR3 has 16 amino acids. In nucleotides, the CDR3 is TGTGCCAGCAGTCCCCGACAGGGAGGAAGCACCGGGGAGCTGTTTTTT. Amino acids: CASSPRQGGSTGELFF.

The gene calls are TRBV2 and TRBJ1-2, with D possibly being TRBD1 (5 bases). Germline-derived CDR1 and CDR2 are SNHLY and FYNNEI. Trimming pared 4 bases from V and 7 bases from J, leaving 16 bases between. This CDR3 contains 14 residues. CDR3 coding DNA: TGTGCCAGCAGTGGGTTCGAGGGGCGAGGTGGCTACACCTTC. Protein product: CASSGFEGRGGYTF.

This chain joins TRBV6-6 and TRBJ1-4; D may be TRBD1 (6 bases). Germline V gene lookup returns CDR1 MNHNY and CDR2 SVGAGI (reference sequence). V was clipped by 9 bases and J by 7 bases, with 15 bases between them. The CDR3 has 13 amino acids. DNA for the CDR3: TGTGCCAGTACAGGGTTTCTATCTGAAAAACTGTTTTTT. Protein: CASTGFLSEKLFF.

The V call is TRBV10-3, the J call TRBJ1-2, with D possibly being TRBD1 (5 bases). The germline V gene encodes CDR1 ENHRY and CDR2 SYGVKD. The CDR3 consists of 16 residues. Trimming cost V 0 bases and J 8 bases, with 19 bases left between them. CDR3 bases: TGTGCCATCAGTGAGTCCAGGCGGAAAGGGGCTCGCGGCTACACCTTC. This codes for CAISESRRKGARGYTF.

This clone was observed a single time. This rearrangement joins TRBV6-5 to TRBJ1-3, with D possibly TRBD1 on 5 matching bases. Trimming pared 2 bases from V and 3 bases from J, leaving 11 bases between. From germline, CDR1 is MNHEY and CDR2 SVGAGI. The CDR3 loop spans 15 amino acids. In nucleotides, the CDR3 is TGTGCCAGCAGTTACCTGGGGGTTGGTGGAAACACCATATATTTT. Encoded protein: CASSYLGVGGNTIYF.

This chain connects TRBV9 to TRBJ2-2; maybe TRBD1 (5 bases). CDR1 and CDR2 from the germline V gene are SGDLS and YYNGEE. The V gene lost 4 bases and the J gene lost 7 bases, with 20 bases spanning the gap. The CDR3 covers 16 residues. CDR3 DNA sequence: TGTGCCAGCAGCCTCCTCGGGCAGGGATATGGCGGGGAGCTGTTTTTT. Its translation is CASSLLGQGYGGELFF.

V and J are TRBV18 and TRBJ1-2, with no clear D. V was shortened by 3 bases and J by 0 bases, with 14 bases between the two germline ends. The CDR3 runs to 16 residues. Per germline, CDR1 KGHSH and CDR2 LQKENI. CDR3 protein: CASSPASLGPNYGYTF. In DNA form, the CDR3 reads TGTGCCAGCTCACCCGCATCCCTCGGGCCTAACTATGGCTACACCTTC. The variable domain in full, completed from reference TRBV18 and TRBJ1-2, reads NAGVMQNPRHLVRRRGQEARLRCSPMKGHSHVYWYRQLPEEGLKFMVYLQKENIIDESGMPKERFSAEFPKEGPSILRIQQVVRGDSAAYFCASSPASLGPNYGYTFGSGTRLTVV.

The CDR3 protein is CASSQPGTRGEQYF. CDR3 bases: TGCGCCAGCAGCCAGCCCGGGACTAGAGGCGAGCAGTACTTC. The rearrangement joins TRBV4-1 to TRBJ2-7, with 8 bases fitting TRBD2. The V gene's germline CDR1 is MGHRA and CDR2 YSYEKL. The CDR3 has 14 amino acids. Trimming took 3 bases from V and 6 from J; bases not matched to a gene: 7.

The CDR3 DNA reads TGTGCCAGCAGCTTAGCCCCCCTATCTGGCGGCTACACCTTC. This sequence encodes CASSLAPLSGGYTF. This chain uses TRBV11-2 with TRBJ1-2; D is uncertain. The CDR3 is 14 amino acids. Germline values: CDR1 SGHAT, CDR2 FQNNGV. V was clipped by 1 base and J by 8 bases, with 14 bases between them.

The rearrangement uses TRBV7-2 and TRBJ2-7; TRBD1 matches at 8 bases. The CDR3 loop spans 15 amino acids. Germline V gene sequence: CDR1 SGHTA, CDR2 FQGNSA. Trimming cost V 2 bases and J 4 bases; bases outside gene matches: 7. The CDR3, as DNA: TGTGCCAGCAGCTTATACCCGACAGGGGCGTACGAGCAGTACGTC. Protein sequence: CASSLYPTGAYEQYV.

The genes are TRBV5-6 and TRBJ2-2; unclear D gene. Trimming took off 2 bases at V and 5 bases at J, with 7 bases between the two ends. This CDR3 spans 13 amino acids. Germline V gene sequence: CDR1 SGHDT, CDR2 YYEEEE. The CDR3 DNA sequence: TGTGCCAGCAGCTTTAGAATGACCGGGGAGCTGTTTTTT. Translation gives CASSFRMTGELFF.

The chain couples TRBV4-3 to TRBJ1-2; D is unresolved. The germline CDR1 and CDR2 sequences are LGHNA and YSLEER. Trimming shortened V by 0 bases and J by 4 bases, and 12 bases separated the two germline ends. The CDR3 covers 15 residues. For the CDR3, the DNA is TGCGCCAGCAGCCAAGATCTGGGGAAACTCTATGGCTACACCTTC. Translation gives CASSQDLGKLYGYTF.

This chain uses TRBV4-3 with TRBJ2-7; no clear D. The CDR3 extends over 13 amino acids. Germline V CDR1 and CDR2: LGHNA, YSLEER. Trimming cost V 1 base and J 4 bases, with 8 bases left between them. The CDR3 DNA reads as TGCGCCAGCAGCCAAGGCCCGACTTACGAGCAGTACTTC. It specifies CASSQGPTYEQYF.

The rearrangement links TRBV28 to TRBJ1-6; no reliable D call. Germline values: CDR1 MDHEN, CDR2 SYDVKM. The CDR3 spans 15 residues. The V end was cut by 8 bases, the J end by 5 bases, with 16 bases between. CDR3 coding DNA: TGTGCCAGCGCCTCTCCGGGGATCAATAATTCACCCCTCCACTTT. Its protein product is CASASPGINNSPLHF.

The chain combines TRBV10-3 with TRBJ1-1; 10 bases map to TRBD1. The CDR3 loop spans 14 amino acids. Germline lookup yields CDR1 ENHRY and CDR2 SYGVKD. V lost 5 bases and J lost 5; bases outside the gene matches: 5. This chain's CDR3 is CAISRDRGRTEAFF. CDR3 coding DNA: TGTGCCATCAGTCGTGACAGGGGGCGGACTGAAGCTTTCTTT.

The rearrangement uses TRBV13 and TRBJ1-3; possibly TRBD1 for D (5 bases). The ends were cut back, 5 bases at V and 2 bases at J, with 7 bases in the middle. The CDR3 extends over 13 amino acids. Germline V CDR1 and CDR2: PRHDT, FYEKMQ (reference sequence). As DNA, the CDR3 is TGTGCCAGCAGCCCAGGGCCTGGAAACACCATATATTTT. Amino acids: CASSPGPGNTIYF. Variable domain in full (rest from reference TRBV13 and TRBJ1-3): AAGVIQSPRHLIKEKRETATLKCYPIPRHDTVYWYQQGPGQDPQFLISFYEKMQSDKGSIPDRFSAQQFSDYHSELNMSSLELGDSALYFCASSPGPGNTIYFGEGSWLTVV.

The V gene is TRBV19, the J gene TRBJ2-3; perhaps D is TRBD1 or TRBD2 (5 bases each). The ends were cut back, 6 bases at V and 1 base at J, with 11 bases in the middle. CDR3 length: 14 residues. Germline assignment: CDR1 LNHDA and CDR2 SQIVND (reference sequence). The CDR3 bases are TGTGCCAGTAGAAGGTCGGGGCGCACAGATACGCAGTATTTT. This encodes CASRRSGRTDTQYF.

The chain combines TRBV3-1 (or the pseudogene TRBV3-2) with TRBJ1-4, with TRBD1 matching 7 bases. The CDR3 has 12 residues. J was trimmed by 16 bases and V by 3 bases; bases with no gene match: 8. CDR1 LGHDT and CDR2 YNNKEL come from the germline V gene (reference sequence). The CDR3 loop is CASSQRGDSPFF. CDR3 sequence (DNA): TGTGCCAGCAGCCAGCGCGGGGACAGTCCGTTTTTT.